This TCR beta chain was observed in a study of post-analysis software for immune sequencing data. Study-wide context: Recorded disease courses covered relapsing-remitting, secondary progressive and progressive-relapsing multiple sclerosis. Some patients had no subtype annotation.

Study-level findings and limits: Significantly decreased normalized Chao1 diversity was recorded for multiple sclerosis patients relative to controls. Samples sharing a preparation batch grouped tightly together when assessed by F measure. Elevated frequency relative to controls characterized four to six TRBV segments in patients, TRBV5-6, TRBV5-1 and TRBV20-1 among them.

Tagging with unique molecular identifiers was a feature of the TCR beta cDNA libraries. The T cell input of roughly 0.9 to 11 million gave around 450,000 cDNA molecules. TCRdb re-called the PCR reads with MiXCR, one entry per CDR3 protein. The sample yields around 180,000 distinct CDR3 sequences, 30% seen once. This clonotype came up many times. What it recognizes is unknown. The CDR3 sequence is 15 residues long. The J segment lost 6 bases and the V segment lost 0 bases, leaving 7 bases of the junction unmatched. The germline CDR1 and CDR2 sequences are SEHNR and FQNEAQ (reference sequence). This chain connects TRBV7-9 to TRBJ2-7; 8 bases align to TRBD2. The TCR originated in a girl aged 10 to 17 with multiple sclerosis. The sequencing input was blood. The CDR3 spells CASSLARAGAGEQYF. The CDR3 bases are TGTGCCAGCAGCTTAGCTCGAGCGGGAGCGGGCGAGCAGTACTTC.